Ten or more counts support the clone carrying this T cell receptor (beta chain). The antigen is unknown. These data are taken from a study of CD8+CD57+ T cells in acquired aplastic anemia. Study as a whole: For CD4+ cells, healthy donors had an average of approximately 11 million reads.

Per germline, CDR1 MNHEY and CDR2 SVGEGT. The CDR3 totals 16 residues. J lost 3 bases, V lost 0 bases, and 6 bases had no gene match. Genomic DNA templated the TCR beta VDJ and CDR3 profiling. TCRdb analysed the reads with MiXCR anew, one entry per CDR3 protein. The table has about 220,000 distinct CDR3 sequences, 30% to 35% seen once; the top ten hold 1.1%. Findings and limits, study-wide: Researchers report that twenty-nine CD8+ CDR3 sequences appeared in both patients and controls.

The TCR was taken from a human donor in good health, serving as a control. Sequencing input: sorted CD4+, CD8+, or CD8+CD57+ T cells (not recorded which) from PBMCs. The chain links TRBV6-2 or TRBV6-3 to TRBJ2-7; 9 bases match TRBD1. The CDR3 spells CASSYSDRGLSYEQYF. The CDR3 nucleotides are TGTGCCAGCAGTTACTCGGACAGGGGCCTCAGCTACGAGCAGTACTTC.